Included here is one T cell receptor beta chain sequence, with context. The antigen is undetermined. The entry originates in a study of T-cell reconstitution after alpha-beta-depleted transplantation in children. The library targeted TCRbeta and was prepared with unique molecular identifiers. TCRdb redid the calling of the PCR reads with MiXCR, one entry per CDR3 protein. The top ten clones hold around 45% of a sample with fewer than 250,000 distinct CDR3 sequences, roughly 18% of them seen once. Study results and limitations: After transplant, at about two months, alpha-beta T cells were reportedly derived from several hundred expanded graft clones. Newly made T cells mostly supplied T-cell counts and diversity one year after transplant. At day 60, the high TCRbeta diversity found in some patients originated from recipient T cells and thymic progenitors that had survived.

The CDR3 covers 12 residues. Germline assignment: CDR1 DFQATT and CDR2 SNEGSKA (reference sequence). Trimming took 4 bases from V and 7 from J, leaving 13 bases between them. Here the sequenced sample was PBMCs, mostly from graft donor cells, taken 360 days after TCRalphabeta/CD19-depleted stem cell transplant. The sequence was collected from a male patient aged 2-15 years who had a stem cell transplant for acute lymphoblastic leukemia, so the T cells may come from the graft donor. The rearrangement uses TRBV20-1 and TRBJ2-5; possibly TRBD2 for D (5 bases). CDR3 residues: CSAKRLSGTQYF. The CDR3 DNA follows: TGCAGTGCTAAGAGGCTAAGCGGGACCCAGTACTTC.